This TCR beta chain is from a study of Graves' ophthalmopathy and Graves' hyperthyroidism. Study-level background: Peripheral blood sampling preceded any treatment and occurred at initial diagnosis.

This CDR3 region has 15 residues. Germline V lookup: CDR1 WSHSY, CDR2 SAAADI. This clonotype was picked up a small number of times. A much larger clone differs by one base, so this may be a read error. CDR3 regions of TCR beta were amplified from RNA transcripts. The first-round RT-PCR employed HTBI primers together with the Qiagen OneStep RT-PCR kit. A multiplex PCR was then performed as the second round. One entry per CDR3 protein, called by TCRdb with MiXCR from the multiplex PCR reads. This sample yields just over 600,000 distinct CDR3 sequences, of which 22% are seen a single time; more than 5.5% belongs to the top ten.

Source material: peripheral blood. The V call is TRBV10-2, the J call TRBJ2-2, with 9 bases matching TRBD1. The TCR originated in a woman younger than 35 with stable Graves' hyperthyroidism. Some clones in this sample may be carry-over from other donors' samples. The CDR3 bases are TGCGCCAGCAGTGATGGGACAGGGCACACCGGGGGGCTGTTTTTT. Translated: CASSDGTGHTGGLFF.